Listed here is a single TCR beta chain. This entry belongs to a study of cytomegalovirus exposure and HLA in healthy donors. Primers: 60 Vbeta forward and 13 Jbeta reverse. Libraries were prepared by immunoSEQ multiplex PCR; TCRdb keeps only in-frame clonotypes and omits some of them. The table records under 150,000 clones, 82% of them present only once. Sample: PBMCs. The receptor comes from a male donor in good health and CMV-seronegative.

Here the CDR3 reads CASSRGQGANYGYTF. CDR3 nucleotide sequence: TGTGCCAGCAGCAGGGGACAGGGGGCTAACTATGGCTACACCTTC. The J gene is TRBJ1-2, the V gene TRBV11-1; 11 bases map to TRBD1. The V segment lost 5 bases and the J segment 0 bases; nucleotides outside the gene matches: 2. The CDR3 length is 15 residues. Germline loops: CDR1 SGHAT, CDR2 FQDESV (reference sequence). Full variable domain (remainder filled in from reference TRBV11-1 and TRBJ1-2): EAEVAQSPRYKITEKSQAVAFWCDPISGHATLYWYRQILGQGPELLVQFQDESVVDDSQLPKDRFSAERLKGVDSTLKIQPAELGDSAMYLCASSRGQGANYGYTFGSGTRLTVV.